This T cell receptor (beta chain) was obtained from a study of cytomegalovirus exposure and HLA in healthy donors. For the study at large: An analysis done earlier identified more than 100 million unique TCR beta sequences from about 180 million T cells.

Broader study findings: The authors excluded some V segments, including TRBV6-2 and TRBV6-3, as indistinguishable. In an earlier analysis, about 87% or about 30%: the productive usage of most TCR beta V segments.

13 Jbeta primers and 60 Vbeta primers were used for the PCR. The data were produced by immunoSEQ multiplex PCR, yet TCRdb's version contains in-frame clones alone and is incomplete. Of about 210,000 clones detected, approximately 86% appear once; the ten largest clones hold 0.25% to 0.4%. The CDR3 length is 15 residues. Germline values: CDR1 LNHDA, CDR2 SQIVND (reference sequence). V gave up 7 bases and J gave up 6 bases; unmatched junction bases: 8. The table lists this clone with a few counts. The antigen is undetermined. The sample was PBMCs. The genes are TRBV19 and TRBJ2-1; TRBD2 agrees at 11 bases. The clonotype originates from a woman aged 30 to 39 in good health and CMV-seronegative. The CDR3 protein is CASTYLAGGVNEQFF. The CDR3 DNA sequence: TGTGCCAGTACTTACCTAGCGGGAGGTGTCAATGAGCAGTTCTTC.